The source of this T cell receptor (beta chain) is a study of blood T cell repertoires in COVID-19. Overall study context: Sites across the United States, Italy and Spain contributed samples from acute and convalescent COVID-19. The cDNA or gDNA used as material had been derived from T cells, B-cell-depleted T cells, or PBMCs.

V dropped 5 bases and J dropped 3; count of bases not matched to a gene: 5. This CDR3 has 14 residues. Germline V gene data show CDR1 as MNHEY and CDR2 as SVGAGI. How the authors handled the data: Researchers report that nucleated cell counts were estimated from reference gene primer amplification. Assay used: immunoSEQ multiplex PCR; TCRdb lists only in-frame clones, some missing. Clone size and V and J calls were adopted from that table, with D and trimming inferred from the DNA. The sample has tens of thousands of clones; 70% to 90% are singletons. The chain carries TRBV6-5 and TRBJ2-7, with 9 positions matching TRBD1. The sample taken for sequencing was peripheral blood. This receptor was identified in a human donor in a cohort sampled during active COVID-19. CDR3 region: CASSQGQGIYEQYF. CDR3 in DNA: TGTGCCAGCAGTCAGGGACAGGGAATCTACGAGCAGTACTTC.